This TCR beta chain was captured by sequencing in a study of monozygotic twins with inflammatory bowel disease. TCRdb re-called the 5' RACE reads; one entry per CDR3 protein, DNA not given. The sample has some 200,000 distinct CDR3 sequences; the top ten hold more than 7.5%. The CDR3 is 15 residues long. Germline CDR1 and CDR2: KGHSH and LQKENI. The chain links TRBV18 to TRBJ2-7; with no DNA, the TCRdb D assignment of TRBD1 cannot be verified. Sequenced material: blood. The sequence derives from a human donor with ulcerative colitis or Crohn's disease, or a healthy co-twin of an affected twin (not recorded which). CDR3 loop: CASSGRDRSSYEQYF.